Described below is a single T cell receptor (beta chain) sequence and its context. Its antigen is not identified. V shed 2 bases and J shed 7 bases, with 16 bases lying between them. The CDR3 has 14 residues. Germline CDR1 SGHRS, CDR2 YFSETQ. Repertoires were generated with immunoSEQ multiplex PCR, while TCRdb's copy carries only in-frame clones and drops some. This table has hundreds of thousands of clones, over 60% appearing once. This specimen belongs to a study of cytotoxic CD8 clonotypes in ibrutinib-treated CLL. General study results and limits: Clonality was elevated at ibrutinib response and had returned toward baseline at progression.

The starting material was PBMCs, obtained after 36 months of ibrutinib treatment. V is TRBV5-1 and J is TRBJ2-7; possible D gene TRBD1, 6 bases. This sequence originates from a human donor with chronic lymphocytic leukemia. The CDR3 coding sequence is TGCGCCAGCAGCTTCAACACAGGGTTAAGTGAGCAGTACTTC. Its translation is CASSFNTGLSEQYF.